Listed below are T cell receptor beta chains from one sample, sequenced in a study of CD8+CD57+ T cells in acquired aplastic anemia. TCRdb redid the calling of the reads with MiXCR, one entry per CDR3 protein. The table shows over 200,000 distinct CDR3 sequences, with roughly 55% occurring only once. The sample consisted of sorted CD4+, CD8+, or CD8+CD57+ T cells (not recorded which) from PBMCs. Source of these receptors: a human donor in good health. Both conserved end residues are part of each CDR3. D genes are given only for firm matches. Some rows have no size entry. The others give once, few or many, or a class for an expanded clone.

D	size	V	J	DNA	CDR3
-	-	TRBV7-6	TRBJ2-7	TGTGCCAGCAGCTTATCGTGGGGCAGCGGGGACAGGTTCTACGAGCAGTACTTC	CASSLSWGSGDRFYEQYF
TRBD1	few	TRBV6-5	TRBJ2-2	TGTGCCAGCAGTTACCCCCGGGACAGGGGGTTCACCGGGGAGCTGTTTTTT	CASSYPRDRGFTGELFF
-	-	TRBV20-1	TRBJ2-2	TGCAGTGCTACCAGGGCCGCCGGGGAGCTGTTTTTT	CSATRAAGELFF
-	-	TRBV7-8	TRBJ1-1	TGTGCCAGCAGCCCCCTTTTGGGCACTGAAGCTTTCTTT	CASSPLLGTEAFF
TRBD1	-	TRBV15	TRBJ2-3	TGTGCCACCAGCAGAGACGACAGGGAAGGCAAAGATACGAAGTATTTT	CATSRDDREGKDTKYF
TRBD2	-	TRBV15	TRBJ2-5	TGTGCCACGGGAGGGCACCCCCAGGGGACCCAGTACTTC	CATGGHPQGTQYF
-	many	TRBV15	TRBJ2-1	TGTGCCACCAGCAGAGATAAGGACCCATACAATGAGCAGTTCTTC	CATSRDKDPYNEQFF
-	few	TRBV20-1	TRBJ2-7	TGCAGTGCTACGGGGGAGTACTTC	CSATGEYF
-	-	TRBV20-1	TRBJ2-5	TGCAGTGCCCAGGGCGAGGGGGAGACCCAGTACTTC	CSAQGEGETQYF
TRBD1	few	TRBV7-6	TRBJ2-7	TGTGCCAGCAGCTCCCGTACAGGGGGCGAGCAGTACTTC	CASSSRTGGEQYF
-	-	TRBV20-1	TRBJ2-1	TGCAGTGCTAGTCCACATCTGACCCTAGACAATGAGCAGTTCTTC	CSASPHLTLDNEQFF
TRBD1	many	TRBV12-5	TRBJ2-7	TGTGCTAGTGGTCTACCATTGCTCACAGGGGGCTACGAGCAGTACTTC	CASGLPLLTGGYEQYF
-	-	TRBV20-1	TRBJ2-2	TGCAGTGCTAGAGAAACTAGCACCGGGGAGCTGTTTTTT	CSARETSTGELFF
-	-	TRBV12-3/TRBV12-4	TRBJ1-1	TGTGCCAGCACCGAAACGTCGGGAGTCGCGACTGAAGCTTTCTTT	CASTETSGVATEAFF
TRBD1	-	TRBV20-1	TRBJ2-3	TGCAGTGCCATGGGACAGTCTAGCACAGATATGCAGTATTTT	CSAMGQSSTDMQYF
TRBD1	once	TRBV20-1	TRBJ2-7	TGCAGTTCAGGCTCCGACAGGGGCCCCTGGGACGAGCAGTACTTC	CSSGSDRGPWDEQYF